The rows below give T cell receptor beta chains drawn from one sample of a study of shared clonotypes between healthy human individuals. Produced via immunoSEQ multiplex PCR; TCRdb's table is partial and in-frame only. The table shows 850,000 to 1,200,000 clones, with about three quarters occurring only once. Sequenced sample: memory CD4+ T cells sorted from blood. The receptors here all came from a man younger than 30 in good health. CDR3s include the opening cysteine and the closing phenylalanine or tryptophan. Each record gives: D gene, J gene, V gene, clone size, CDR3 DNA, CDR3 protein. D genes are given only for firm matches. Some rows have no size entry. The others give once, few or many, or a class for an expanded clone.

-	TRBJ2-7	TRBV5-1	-	TGCGCCAGCAGCATATGGGACTCGTCCTACGAGCAGTACTTC	CASSIWDSSYEQYF
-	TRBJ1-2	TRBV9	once	TGTGCCAGCAGCGTAGAAGGGGGCTATGGCTACACCTTC	CASSVEGGYGYTF
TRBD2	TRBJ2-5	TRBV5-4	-	TGTGCCAGCAGCTCTCGACTAGCGGGGGACAAGAAGGAGACCCAGTACTTC	CASSSRLAGDKKETQYF
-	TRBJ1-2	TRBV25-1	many	TGTGCCAGCAGAAAGACGGGCCGGGGCCATGGCTACACCTTC	CASRKTGRGHGYTF
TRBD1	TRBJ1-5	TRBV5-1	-	TGCGCCAGCACCACGACAGGGGGGGATCAGCCCCAGCATTTT	CASTTTGGDQPQHF
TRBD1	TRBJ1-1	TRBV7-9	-	TGTGCCAGCAGCTTGTCAGGGGGAAACACTGAAGCTTTCTTT	CASSLSGGNTEAFF
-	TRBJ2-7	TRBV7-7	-	TGTGCTAGCAGTCAGACCCAGGGTGGGGTGCAGTACTTC	CASSQTQGGVQYF
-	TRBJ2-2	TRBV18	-	TGTGCCAGCTCACCGCTAGCGAACACCGGGGAGCTGTTTTTT	CASSPLANTGELFF
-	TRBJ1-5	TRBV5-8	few	TGTGCCAGCAGCTTGTATAGGAAAAACAATCAGCCCCAGCATTTT	CASSLYRKNNQPQHF
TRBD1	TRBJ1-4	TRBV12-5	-	TGTGCTAGTGGTACAGGGGCCGATGAAAAACTGTTTTTT	CASGTGADEKLFF
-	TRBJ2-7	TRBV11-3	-	TGTGCCAGCAGCTTAAACAGACTTGACGAGCAGTACTTC	CASSLNRLDEQYF
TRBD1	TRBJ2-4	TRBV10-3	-	TGTGCCACCACGGACAGGGGAGGAGGGATGGCCAAAAACATTCAGTACTTC	CATTDRGGGMAKNIQYF
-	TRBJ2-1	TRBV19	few	TGTGCCAGTAGTGAGCAGTCTCCTGAGCAGTTCTTC	CASSEQSPEQFF
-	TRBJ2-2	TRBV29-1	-	TGCAGCGCAATAGACAGCCCGAACACCGGGGAGCTGTTTTTT	CSAIDSPNTGELFF
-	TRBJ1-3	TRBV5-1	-	TGCGCCAGCAGCTCAGCAGGGACTTACGGAAACACCATATATTTT	CASSSAGTYGNTIYF
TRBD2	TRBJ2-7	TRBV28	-	TGTGCCACAGGGGACGGGGGGGCGTACGAGCAGTACTTC	CATGDGGAYEQYF
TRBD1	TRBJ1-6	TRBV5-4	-	TGTGCCAGCAGCTCCTACTCCGGACAGGGCTCACCCCTCCACTTT	CASSSYSGQGSPLHF
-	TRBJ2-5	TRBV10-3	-	TGTGCCATCAGTGAGTCAACAGTAAAAGAGACCCAGTACTTC	CAISESTVKETQYF
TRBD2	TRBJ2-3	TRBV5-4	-	TGTGCCAGCAGACTAGCGGGAGGTATCGCAGATACGCAGTATTTT	CASRLAGGIADTQYF
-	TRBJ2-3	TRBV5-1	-	TGCGCCAGCACCTTGGCGTCGGGGGGCTCGGATACGCAGTATTTT	CASTLASGGSDTQYF
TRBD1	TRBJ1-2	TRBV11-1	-	TGTGCCAGCAGCCAACCCCGGACAGGGGATTATAGTGGCTACACCTTC	CASSQPRTGDYSGYTF
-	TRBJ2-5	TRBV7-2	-	TGTGCCAGCAGCTCCAGACAGAAACAAGAGACCCAGTACTTC	CASSSRQKQETQYF
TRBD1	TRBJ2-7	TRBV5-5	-	TGTGCCAGCAGCTTGGGAGGGACAGGGAGATATGGCGAGCAGTACTTC	CASSLGGTGRYGEQYF